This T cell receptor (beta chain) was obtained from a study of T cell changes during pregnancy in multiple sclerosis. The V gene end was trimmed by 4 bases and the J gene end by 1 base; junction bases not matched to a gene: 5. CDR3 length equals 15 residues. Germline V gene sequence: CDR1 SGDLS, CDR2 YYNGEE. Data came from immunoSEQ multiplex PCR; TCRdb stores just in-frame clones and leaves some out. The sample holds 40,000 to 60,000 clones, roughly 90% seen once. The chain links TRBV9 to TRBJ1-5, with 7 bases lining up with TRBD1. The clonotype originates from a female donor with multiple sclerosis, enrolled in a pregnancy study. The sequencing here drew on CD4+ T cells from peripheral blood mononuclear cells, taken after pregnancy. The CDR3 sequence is CASSLGGQSNQPQHF. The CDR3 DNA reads TGTGCCAGCAGCCTAGGGGGACAGAGCAATCAGCCCCAGCATTTT.